A single sample is the source of the 8 T cell receptor beta chains below, sequenced in a study of cytomegalovirus exposure and HLA in healthy donors. The PCR employed 60 Vbeta primers together with 13 Jbeta primers. Profiled with immunoSEQ multiplex PCR; TCRdb holds only in-frame clones, not every one. The data show approximately 200,000 clones, approximately 79% seen once. Sequencing used PBMCs. All receptors derive from a man aged 18 to 29 in good health and CMV-seronegative.

V and J are TRBV29-1 and TRBJ2-5; 8 bases agree with TRBD1. The J segment lost 4 bases and the V segment lost 7 bases, leaving 11 bases of the junction unmatched. CDR1 and CDR2 from the germline V gene are SQVTM and ANQGSEA. This CDR3 has 14 amino acids. CDR3 in amino acids: CSAAGQGAAETQYF. In DNA form, the CDR3 reads TGCAGCGCCGCTGGGCAGGGGGCAGCAGAGACCCAGTACTTC.

This rearrangement joins TRBV28 to TRBJ2-7, with D possibly matching TRBD1 (6 bases). V lost 2 bases to trimming and J lost 4 bases, with 18 bases between them. Germline V gene lookup returns CDR1 MDHEN and CDR2 SYDVKM. CDR3 length: 16 residues. The CDR3 region is CASSLRDILGPYEQYF. The CDR3 region has the DNA TGTGCCAGCAGTTTAAGGGACATTCTGGGTCCTTACGAGCAGTACTTC.

This chain joins TRBV20-1 and TRBJ2-1; TRBD2 matches 8 bases. The CDR3 has 10 amino acids. V lost 8 bases and J lost 9; bases outside the gene matches: 3. CDR1 is DFQATT and CDR2 is SNEGSKA in the germline V gene (reference sequence). CDR3 sequence reads: CSSGGREQFF. CDR3 coding DNA: TGCAGTTCGGGGGGGCGTGAGCAGTTCTTC.

The V call is TRBV7-8, the J call TRBJ2-5; weak D call: TRBD1 (5 bases). Germline CDR1 and CDR2: SGHVS and FQNEAQ. Trimming took off 3 bases at V and 1 base at J, with 18 bases between the two ends. The CDR3 has 17 residues. The CDR3 protein is CASSFPRKGAPQETQYF. The DNA of the CDR3 is TGTGCCAGCAGCTTCCCAAGAAAAGGGGCGCCCCAAGAGACCCAGTACTTC.

The rearrangement links TRBV27 to TRBJ2-1; 7 bases agree with TRBD1. V was clipped by 7 bases and J by 3 bases; unmatched bases: 9. Germline assignment: CDR1 MNHEY and CDR2 SMNVEV (reference sequence). This CDR3 contains 15 residues. CDR3 nucleotides: TGTGCCAGCAATCACCTGACAGGGAGCTACAATGAGCAGTTCTTC. Its translation is CASNHLTGSYNEQFF.

The V gene is TRBV10-3, the J gene TRBJ2-2, with D possibly TRBD1 on 6 matching bases. Trimming removed 7 bases at V and 7 bases at J, with 13 bases between. Germline CDR1 ENHRY, CDR2 SYGVKD. The CDR3 runs to 13 residues. CDR3: CAITWDKVGELFF. In DNA, the CDR3 is TGTGCCATCACCTGGGACAAAGTCGGGGAGCTGTTTTTT.

The chain has TRBV7-8 and TRBJ1-5; 8 bases agree with TRBD1. V shed 5 bases, J shed 5 bases, and the junction held 11 bases outside the gene matches. Germline lookup yields CDR1 SGHVS and CDR2 FQNEAQ. This CDR3 has 16 amino acids. CDR3 nucleotides: TGTGCCAGCAGCCCAGGGACAGGCAGAACGGATCAGCCCCAGCATTTT. Protein: CASSPGTGRTDQPQHF.

This clone was seen a few times. The chain uses TRBV28 and TRBJ2-3, with 12 bases identical to TRBD2. V shed 6 bases, J shed 2 bases, and the junction held 9 bases outside the gene matches. CDR1 and CDR2 from the germline V gene are MDHEN and SYDVKM. The CDR3 consists of 17 residues. The CDR3 here is CASRSGTSGLDTDTQYF. In DNA, the CDR3 is TGTGCCAGCAGATCCGGGACTAGCGGGCTCGACACAGATACGCAGTATTTT.